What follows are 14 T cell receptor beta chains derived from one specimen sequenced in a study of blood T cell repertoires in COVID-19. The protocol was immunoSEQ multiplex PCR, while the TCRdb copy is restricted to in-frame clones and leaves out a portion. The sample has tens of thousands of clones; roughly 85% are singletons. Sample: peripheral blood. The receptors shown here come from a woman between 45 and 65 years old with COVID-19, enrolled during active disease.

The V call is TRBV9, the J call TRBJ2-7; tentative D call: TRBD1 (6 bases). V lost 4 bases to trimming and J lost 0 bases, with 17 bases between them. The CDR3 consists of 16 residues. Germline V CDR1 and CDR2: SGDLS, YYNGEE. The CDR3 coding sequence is TGTGCCAGCAGCCCCGAGGAAGGGACAATCTCCTACGAGCAGTACTTC. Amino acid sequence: CASSPEEGTISYEQYF.

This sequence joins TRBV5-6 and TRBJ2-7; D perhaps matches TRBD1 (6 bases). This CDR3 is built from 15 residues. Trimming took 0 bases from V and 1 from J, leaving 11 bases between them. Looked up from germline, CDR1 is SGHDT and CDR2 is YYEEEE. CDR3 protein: CASSLGERGSYEQYF. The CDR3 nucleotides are TGTGCCAGCAGCTTGGGGGAAAGGGGGTCCTACGAGCAGTACTTC. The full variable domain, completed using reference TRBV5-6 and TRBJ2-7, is DAGVTQSPTHLIKTRGQQVTLRCSPKSGHDTVSWYQQALGQGPQFIFQYYEEEERQRGNFPDRFSGHQFPNYSSELNVNALLLGDSALYLCASSLGERGSYEQYFGPGTRLTVT.

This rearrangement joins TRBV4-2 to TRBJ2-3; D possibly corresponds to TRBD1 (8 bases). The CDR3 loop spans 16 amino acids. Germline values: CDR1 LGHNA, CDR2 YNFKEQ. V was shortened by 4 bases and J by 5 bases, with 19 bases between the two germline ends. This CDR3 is CASSRPAGGGGDTQYF. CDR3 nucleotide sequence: TGTGCCAGCAGCCGGCCTGCAGGGGGCGGGGGAGATACGCAGTATTTT.

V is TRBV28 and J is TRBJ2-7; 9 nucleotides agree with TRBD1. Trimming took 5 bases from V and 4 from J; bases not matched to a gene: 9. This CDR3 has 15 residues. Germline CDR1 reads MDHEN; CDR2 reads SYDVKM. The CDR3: CASSLHRGRGYEQYF. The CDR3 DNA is TGTGCCAGCAGTCTACACAGGGGGCGCGGGTACGAGCAGTACTTC. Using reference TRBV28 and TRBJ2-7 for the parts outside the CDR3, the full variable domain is DVKVTQSSRYLVKRTGEKVFLECVQDMDHENMFWYRQDPGLGLRLIYFSYDVKMKEKGDIPEGYSVSREKKERFSLILESASTNQTSMYLCASSLHRGRGYEQYFGPGTRLTVT.

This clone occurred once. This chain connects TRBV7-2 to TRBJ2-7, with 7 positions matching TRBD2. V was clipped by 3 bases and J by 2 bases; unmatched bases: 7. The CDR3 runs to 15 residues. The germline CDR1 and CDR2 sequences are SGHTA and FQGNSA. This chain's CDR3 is CASSFSGAGAYEQYF. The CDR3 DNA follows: TGTGCCAGCAGCTTTAGTGGGGCGGGAGCCTACGAGCAGTACTTC.

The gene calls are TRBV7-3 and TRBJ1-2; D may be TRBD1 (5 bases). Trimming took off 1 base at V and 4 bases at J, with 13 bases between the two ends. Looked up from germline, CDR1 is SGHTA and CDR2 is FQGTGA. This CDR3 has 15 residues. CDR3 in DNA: TGTGCCAGCAGCTTAATGGGGGGACTGGGCTATGGCTACACCTTC. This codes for CASSLMGGLGYGYTF.

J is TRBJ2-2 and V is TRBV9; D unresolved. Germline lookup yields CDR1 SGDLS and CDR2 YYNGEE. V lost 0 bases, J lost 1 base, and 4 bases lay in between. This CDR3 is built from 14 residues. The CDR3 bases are TGTGCCAGCAGCGTAGGCGGGAACACCGGGGAGCTGTTTTTT. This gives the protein CASSVGGNTGELFF.

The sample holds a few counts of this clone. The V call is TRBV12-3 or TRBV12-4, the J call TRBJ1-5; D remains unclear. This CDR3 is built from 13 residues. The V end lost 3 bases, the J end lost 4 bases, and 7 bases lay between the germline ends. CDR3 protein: CASSLVENQPQHF. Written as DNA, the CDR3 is TGTGCCAGCAGTTTGGTAGAGAATCAGCCCCAGCATTTT.

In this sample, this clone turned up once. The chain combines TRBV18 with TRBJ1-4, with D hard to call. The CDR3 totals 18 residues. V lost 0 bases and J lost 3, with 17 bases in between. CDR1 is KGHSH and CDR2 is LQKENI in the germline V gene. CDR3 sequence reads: CASSPPYPGRPANEKLFF. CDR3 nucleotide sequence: TGTGCCAGCTCACCACCGTACCCGGGAAGGCCCGCTAATGAAAAACTGTTTTTT.

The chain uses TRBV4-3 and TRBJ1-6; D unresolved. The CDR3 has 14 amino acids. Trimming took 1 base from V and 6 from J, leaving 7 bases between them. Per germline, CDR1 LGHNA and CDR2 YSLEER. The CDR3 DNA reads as TGCGCCAGCAGCCAAGGACACAGTAATTCACCCCTCCACTTT. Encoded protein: CASSQGHSNSPLHF.

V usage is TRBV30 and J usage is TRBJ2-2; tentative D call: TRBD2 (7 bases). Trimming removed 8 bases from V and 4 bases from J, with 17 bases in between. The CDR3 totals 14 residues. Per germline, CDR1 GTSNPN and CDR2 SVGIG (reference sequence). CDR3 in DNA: TGTGCCGGCCGTGGGGGGGGCGGCACCGGGGAGCTGTTTTTT. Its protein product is CAGRGGGGTGELFF. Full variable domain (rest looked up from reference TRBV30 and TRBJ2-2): SQTIHQWPATLVQPVGSPLSLECTVEGTSNPNLYWYRQAAGRGLQLLFYSVGIGQISSEVPQNLSASRPQDRQFILSSKKLLLSDSGFYLCAGRGGGGTGELFFGEGSRLTVL.

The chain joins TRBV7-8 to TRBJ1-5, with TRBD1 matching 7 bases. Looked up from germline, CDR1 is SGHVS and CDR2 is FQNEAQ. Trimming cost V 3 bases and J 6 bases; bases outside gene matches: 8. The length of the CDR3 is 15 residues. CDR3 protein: CASSLTGMLGQPQHF. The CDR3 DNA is TGTGCCAGCAGCTTGACAGGGATGTTGGGTCAGCCCCAGCATTTT.

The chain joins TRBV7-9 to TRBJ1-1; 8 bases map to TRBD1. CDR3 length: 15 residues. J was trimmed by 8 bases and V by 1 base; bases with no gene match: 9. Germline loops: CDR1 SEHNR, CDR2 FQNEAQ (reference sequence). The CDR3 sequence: CASSLVRQGSKEAFF. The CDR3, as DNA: TGTGCCAGCAGCTTAGTTAGACAGGGGAGTAAGGAAGCTTTCTTT.

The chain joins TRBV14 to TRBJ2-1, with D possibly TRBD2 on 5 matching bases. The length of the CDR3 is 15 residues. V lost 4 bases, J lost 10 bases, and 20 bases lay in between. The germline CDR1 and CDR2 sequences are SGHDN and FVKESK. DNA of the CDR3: TGTGCCAGCAGCCCCGGGCGGCTAAGGAGGAGGGAGCAGTTCTTC. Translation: CASSPGRLRRREQFF.